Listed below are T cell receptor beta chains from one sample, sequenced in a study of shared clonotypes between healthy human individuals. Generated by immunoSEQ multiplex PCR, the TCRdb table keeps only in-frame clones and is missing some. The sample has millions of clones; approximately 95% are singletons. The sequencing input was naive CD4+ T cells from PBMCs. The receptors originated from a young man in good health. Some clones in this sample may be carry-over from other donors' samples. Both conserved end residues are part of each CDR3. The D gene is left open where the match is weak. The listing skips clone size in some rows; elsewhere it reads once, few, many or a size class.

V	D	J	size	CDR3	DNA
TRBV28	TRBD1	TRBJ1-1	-	CASSLPGQGYTEAFF	TGTGCCAGCAGCTTACCGGGACAGGGCTACACTGAAGCTTTCTTT
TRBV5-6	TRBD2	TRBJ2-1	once	CASRLRGLALFF	TGTGCCAGCAGGCTAAGGGGACTAGCCCTGTTCTTC
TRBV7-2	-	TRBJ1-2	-	CASSPQPNYGYTF	TGTGCCAGCAGCCCGCAGCCTAACTATGGCTACACCTTC
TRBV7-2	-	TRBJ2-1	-	CASSQGGAGSSYNEQFF	TGTGCCAGCAGCCAGGGGGGAGCGGGGAGCTCCTACAATGAGCAGTTCTTC
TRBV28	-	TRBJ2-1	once	CASSDPRVNPYNEQFF	TGTGCCAGCAGTGACCCCAGGGTAAACCCCTACAATGAGCAGTTCTTC
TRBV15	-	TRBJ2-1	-	CATSRDLESEQFF	TGTGCCACCAGCAGGGATTTGGAGAGTGAGCAGTTCTTC
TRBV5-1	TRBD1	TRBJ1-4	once	CASSLGDRSEKLFF	TGCGCCAGCAGCTTGGGGGACAGGAGTGAAAAACTGTTTTTT
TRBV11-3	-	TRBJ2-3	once	CASSPERLADTQYF	TGTGCCAGCAGCCCCGAGAGGCTGGCAGATACGCAGTATTTT
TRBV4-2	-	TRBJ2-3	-	CASSEGRRTDTQYF	TGTGCCAGCAGCGAAGGCAGACGCACAGATACGCAGTATTTT
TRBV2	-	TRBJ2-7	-	CASRGDRSYSREQYF	TGTGCCAGCAGGGGAGACAGGTCCTATTCCCGCGAGCAGTACTTC
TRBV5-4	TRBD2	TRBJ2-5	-	CASSLGREDETQYF	TGTGCCAGCAGCTTGGGGCGGGAGGATGAGACCCAGTACTTC
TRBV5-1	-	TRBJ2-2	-	CASSVDQNTGELFF	TGCGCCAGCAGCGTAGACCAGAACACCGGGGAGCTGTTTTTT
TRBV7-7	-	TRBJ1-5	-	CASSFRGGGIGNQPQHF	TGTGCCAGCAGCTTCCGAGGGGGGGGGATAGGCAATCAGCCCCAGCATTTT
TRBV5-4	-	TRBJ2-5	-	CASSLPFGQETQYF	TGTGCCAGCAGTCTTCCTTTTGGCCAAGAGACCCAGTACTTC
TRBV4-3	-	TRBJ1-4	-	CASSQRGNQKKLFF	TGCGCCAGCAGCCAAAGGGGGAATCAAAAAAAACTGTTTTTT
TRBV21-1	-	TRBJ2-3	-	CASTLGGFTDTQYF	TGTGCCAGCACTCTAGGGGGCTTCACAGATACGCAGTATTTT
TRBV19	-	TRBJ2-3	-	CASSTQGNTDTQYF	TGTGCCAGTAGTACCCAGGGCAACACAGATACGCAGTATTTT